The rows below give T cell receptor beta chains drawn from one sample of a study of T cell responses to AZD1222 COVID-19 vaccine. Sequencing was performed with immunoSEQ multiplex PCR; in TCRdb, only in-frame clones are kept and a portion is missing. The sample shows 90,000 to 150,000 clones, roughly 90% of them seen only once. The specimen was peripheral blood, collected 28 days after the second AZD1222 dose. All receptors derive from an adult who received the AZD1222 COVID-19 vaccine. The CDR3 runs from the conserved cysteine through the conserved F or W.

V gene	J gene	CDR3 protein
TRBV6-4	TRBJ2-1	CASRLQGAGDEQFF
TRBV19	TRBJ2-3	CASSSRGSTDTQYF
TRBV4-2	TRBJ1-5	CASSQDSGRGSQPQHF
TRBV7-2	TRBJ2-3	CASSSQGTDTQYF
TRBV2	TRBJ1-2	CASSEGMVLGYTF
TRBV20-1	TRBJ2-3	CSAWGVDTQYF
TRBV6-5	TRBJ2-7	CASSQAATYEQYF
TRBV27	TRBJ1-6	CASSLIRTGRNSPLHF
TRBV6-5	TRBJ2-7	CASTPRGRSYEQYF
TRBV5-5	TRBJ1-4	CASSHGEGAELKKLFF
TRBV5-4	TRBJ1-2	CASSLGGTGDGYTF
TRBV6-5	TRBJ1-5	CASSRAGTGNQPQHF
TRBV5-5	TRBJ2-7	CASSFTGPYEQYF
TRBV28	TRBJ1-1	CASSPPRRGGEAFF
TRBV28	TRBJ2-5	CASIRAGETQYF
TRBV28	TRBJ2-3	CASSLGQKQYF
TRBV18	TRBJ2-1	CASSPPSGSRNEQFF